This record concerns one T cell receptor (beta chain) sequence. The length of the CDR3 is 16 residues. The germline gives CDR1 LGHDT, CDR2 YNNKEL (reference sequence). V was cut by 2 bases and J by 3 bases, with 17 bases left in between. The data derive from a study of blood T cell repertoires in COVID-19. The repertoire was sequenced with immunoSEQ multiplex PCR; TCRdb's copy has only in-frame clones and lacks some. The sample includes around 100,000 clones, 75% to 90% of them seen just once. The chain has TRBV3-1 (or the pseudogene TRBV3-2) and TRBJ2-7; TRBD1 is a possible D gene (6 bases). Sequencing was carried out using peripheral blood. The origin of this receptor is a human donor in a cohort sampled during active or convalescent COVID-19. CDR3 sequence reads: CASSQRRTDCFYEQYF. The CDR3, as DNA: TGTGCCAGCAGCCAAAGGCGGACAGATTGTTTCTACGAGCAGTACTTC.